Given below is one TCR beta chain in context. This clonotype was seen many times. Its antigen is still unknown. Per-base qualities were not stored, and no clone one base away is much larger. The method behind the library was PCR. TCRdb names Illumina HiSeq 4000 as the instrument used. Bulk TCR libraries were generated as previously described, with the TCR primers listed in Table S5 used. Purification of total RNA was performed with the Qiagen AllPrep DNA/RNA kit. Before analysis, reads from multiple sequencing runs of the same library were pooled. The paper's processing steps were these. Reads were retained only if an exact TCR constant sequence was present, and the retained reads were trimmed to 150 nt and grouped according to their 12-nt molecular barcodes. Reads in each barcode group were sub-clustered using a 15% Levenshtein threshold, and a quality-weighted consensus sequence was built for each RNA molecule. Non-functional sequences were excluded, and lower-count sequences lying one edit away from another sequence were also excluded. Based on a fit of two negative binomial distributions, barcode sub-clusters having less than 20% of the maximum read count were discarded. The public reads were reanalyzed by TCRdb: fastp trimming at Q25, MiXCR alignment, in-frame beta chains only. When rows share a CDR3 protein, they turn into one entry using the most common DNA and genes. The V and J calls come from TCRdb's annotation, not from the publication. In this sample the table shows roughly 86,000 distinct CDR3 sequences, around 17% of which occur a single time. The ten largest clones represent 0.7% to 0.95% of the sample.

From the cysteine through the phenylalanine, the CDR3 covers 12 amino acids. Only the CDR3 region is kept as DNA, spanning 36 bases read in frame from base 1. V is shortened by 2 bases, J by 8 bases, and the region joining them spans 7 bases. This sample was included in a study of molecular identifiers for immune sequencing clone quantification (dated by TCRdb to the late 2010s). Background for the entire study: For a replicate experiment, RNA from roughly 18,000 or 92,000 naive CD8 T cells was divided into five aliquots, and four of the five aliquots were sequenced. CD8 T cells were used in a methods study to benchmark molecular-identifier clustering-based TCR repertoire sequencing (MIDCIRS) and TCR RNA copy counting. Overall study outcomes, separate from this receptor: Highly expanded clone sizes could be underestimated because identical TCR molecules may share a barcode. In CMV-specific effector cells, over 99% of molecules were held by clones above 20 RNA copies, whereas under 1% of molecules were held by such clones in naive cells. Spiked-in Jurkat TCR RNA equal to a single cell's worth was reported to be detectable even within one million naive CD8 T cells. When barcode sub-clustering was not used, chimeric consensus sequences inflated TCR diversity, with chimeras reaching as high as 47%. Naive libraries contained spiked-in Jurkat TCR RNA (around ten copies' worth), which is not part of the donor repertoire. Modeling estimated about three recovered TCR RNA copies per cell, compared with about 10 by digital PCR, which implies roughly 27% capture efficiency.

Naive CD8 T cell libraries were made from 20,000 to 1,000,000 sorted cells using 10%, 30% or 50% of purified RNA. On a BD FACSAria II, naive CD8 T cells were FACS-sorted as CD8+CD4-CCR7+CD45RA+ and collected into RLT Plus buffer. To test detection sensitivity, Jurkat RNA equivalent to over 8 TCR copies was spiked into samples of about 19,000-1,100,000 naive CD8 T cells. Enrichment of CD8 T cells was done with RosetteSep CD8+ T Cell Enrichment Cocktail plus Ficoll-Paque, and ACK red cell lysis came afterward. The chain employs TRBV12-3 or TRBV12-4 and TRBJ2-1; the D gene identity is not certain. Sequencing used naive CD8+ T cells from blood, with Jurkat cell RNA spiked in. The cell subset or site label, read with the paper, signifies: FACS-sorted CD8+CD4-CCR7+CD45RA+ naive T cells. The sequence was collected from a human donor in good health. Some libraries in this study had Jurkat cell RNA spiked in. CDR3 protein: CASSLLVHEQFF. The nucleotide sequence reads TGTGCCAGCAGTTTACTAGTCCATGAGCAGTTCTTC.